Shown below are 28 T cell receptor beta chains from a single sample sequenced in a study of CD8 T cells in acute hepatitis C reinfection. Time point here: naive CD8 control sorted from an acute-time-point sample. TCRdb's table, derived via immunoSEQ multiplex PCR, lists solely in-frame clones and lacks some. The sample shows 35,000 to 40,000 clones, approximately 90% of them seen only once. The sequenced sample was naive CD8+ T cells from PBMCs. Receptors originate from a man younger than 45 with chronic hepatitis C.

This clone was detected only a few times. The CDR3 nucleotides are TGCGCCAGCAGCCAAGAAAGGTCGAGGAACTCCTATGGCTACACCTTC. It is translated as CASSQERSRNSYGYTF. The genes are TRBV4-1 and TRBJ1-2; D uncertain. V lost 0 bases and J 4 bases, leaving 15 bases between the germline ends. CDR1 is MGHRA and CDR2 is YSYEKL in the germline V gene. The CDR3 is made up of 16 amino acids.

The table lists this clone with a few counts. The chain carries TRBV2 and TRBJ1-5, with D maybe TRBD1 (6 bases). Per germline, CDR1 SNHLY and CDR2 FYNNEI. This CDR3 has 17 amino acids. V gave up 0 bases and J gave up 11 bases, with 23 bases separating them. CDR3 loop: CASSEAYETSGARAQHF. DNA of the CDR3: TGTGCCAGCAGTGAAGCCTACGAGACGTCGGGGGCTCGTGCCCAGCATTTT.

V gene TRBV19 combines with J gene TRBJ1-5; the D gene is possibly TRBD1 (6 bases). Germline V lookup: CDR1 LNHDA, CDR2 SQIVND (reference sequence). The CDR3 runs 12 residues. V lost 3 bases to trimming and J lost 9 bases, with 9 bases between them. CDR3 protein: CASSIGTRPQHF. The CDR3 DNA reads TGTGCCAGTAGTATCGGGACACGGCCCCAGCATTTT.

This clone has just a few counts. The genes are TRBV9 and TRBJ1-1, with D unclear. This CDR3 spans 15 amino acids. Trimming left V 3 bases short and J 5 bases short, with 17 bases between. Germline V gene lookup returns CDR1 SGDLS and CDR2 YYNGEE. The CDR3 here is CASSASVPPETEAFF. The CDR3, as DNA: TGTGCCAGCAGCGCTTCAGTACCCCCCGAAACTGAAGCTTTCTTT.

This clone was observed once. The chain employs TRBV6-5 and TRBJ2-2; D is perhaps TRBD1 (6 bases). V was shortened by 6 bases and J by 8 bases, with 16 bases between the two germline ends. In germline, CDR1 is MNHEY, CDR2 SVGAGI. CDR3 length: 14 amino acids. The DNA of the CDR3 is TGTGCCAGCAGCCCCGGGACATGGCCTGGGGAGCTGTTTTTT. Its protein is CASSPGTWPGELFF.

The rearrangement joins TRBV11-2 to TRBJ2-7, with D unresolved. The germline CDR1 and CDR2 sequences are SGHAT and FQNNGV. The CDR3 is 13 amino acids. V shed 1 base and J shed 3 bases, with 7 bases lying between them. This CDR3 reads CASSLGAHYEQYF. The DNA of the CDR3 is TGTGCCAGCAGCTTAGGAGCACACTACGAGCAGTACTTC.

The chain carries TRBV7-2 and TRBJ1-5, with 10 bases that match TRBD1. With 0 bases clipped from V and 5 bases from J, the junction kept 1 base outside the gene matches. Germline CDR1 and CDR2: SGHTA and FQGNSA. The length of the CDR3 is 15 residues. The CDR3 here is CASSLATGGYQPQHF. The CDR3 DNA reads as TGTGCCAGCAGCTTAGCGACAGGGGGCTATCAGCCCCAGCATTTT.

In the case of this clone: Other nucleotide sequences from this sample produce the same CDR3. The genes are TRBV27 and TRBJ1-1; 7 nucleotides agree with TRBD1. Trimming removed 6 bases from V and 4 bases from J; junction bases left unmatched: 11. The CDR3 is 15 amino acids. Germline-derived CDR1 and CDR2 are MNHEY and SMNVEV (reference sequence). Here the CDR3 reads CASSPFLQGSTEAFF. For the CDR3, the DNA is TGTGCCAGCAGCCCATTCTTACAGGGGAGCACTGAAGCTTTCTTT.

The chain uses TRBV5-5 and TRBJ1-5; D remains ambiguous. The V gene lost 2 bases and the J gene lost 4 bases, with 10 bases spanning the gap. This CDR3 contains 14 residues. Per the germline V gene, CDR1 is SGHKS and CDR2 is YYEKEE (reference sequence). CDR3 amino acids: CASSFLDGNQPQHF. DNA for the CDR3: TGTGCCAGCAGCTTTCTGGACGGTAATCAGCCCCAGCATTTT.

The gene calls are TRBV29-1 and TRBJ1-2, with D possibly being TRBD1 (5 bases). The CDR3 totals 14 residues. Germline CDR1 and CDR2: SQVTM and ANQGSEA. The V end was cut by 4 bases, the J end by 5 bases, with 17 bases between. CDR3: CSVVTSGGKYGYTF. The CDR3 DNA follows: TGCAGCGTTGTAACTTCGGGGGGAAAGTATGGCTACACCTTC.

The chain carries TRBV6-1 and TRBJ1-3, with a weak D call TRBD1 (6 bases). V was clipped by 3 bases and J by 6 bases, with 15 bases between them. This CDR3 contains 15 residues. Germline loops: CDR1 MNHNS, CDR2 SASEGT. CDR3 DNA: TGTGCCAGCAGTGATCTGGGGGGCGCGACAAACACCATATATTTT. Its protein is CASSDLGGATNTIYF.

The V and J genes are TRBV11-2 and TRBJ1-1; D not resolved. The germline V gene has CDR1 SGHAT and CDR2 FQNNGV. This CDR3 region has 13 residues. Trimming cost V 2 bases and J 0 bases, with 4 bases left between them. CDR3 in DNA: TGTGCCAGCAGCTTATTTGTGAACACTGAAGCTTTCTTT. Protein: CASSLFVNTEAFF.

In nucleotides, the CDR3 is TGTGCCTGGAGACCGACAGGAACCAGCTACAATGAGCAGTTCTTC. This translates into CAWRPTGTSYNEQFF. The rearrangement links TRBV30 to TRBJ2-1; D may be TRBD1 (6 bases). CDR3 length: 15 residues. V shed 3 bases and J shed 3 bases, with 15 bases lying between them. Germline V gene sequence: CDR1 GTSNPN, CDR2 SVGIG (reference sequence).

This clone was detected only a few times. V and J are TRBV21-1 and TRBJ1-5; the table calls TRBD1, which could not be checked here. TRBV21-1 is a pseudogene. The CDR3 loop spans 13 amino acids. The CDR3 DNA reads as TGTGCCACCCGGGACAGCCACCGTCAGCCCCAGCATTTT. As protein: CATRDSHRQPQHF.

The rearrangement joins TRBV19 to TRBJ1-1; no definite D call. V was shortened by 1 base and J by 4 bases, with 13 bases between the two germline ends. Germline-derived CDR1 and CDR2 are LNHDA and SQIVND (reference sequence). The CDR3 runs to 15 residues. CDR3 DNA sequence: TGTGCCAGTAGTATAGGAGGAGGGATCCCCACTGAAGCTTTCTTT. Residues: CASSIGGGIPTEAFF.

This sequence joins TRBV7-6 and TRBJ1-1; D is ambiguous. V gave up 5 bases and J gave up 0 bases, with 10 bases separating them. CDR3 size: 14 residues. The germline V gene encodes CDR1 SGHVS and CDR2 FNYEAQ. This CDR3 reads CASSIRDMNTEAFF. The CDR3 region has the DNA TGTGCCAGCAGCATCAGAGACATGAACACTGAAGCTTTCTTT. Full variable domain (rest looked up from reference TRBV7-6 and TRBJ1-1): GAGVSQSPRYKVTKRGQDVALRCDPISGHVSLYWYRQALGQGPEFLTYFNYEAQQDKSGLPNDRFSAERPEGSISTLTIQRTEQRDSAMYRCASSIRDMNTEAFFGQGTRLTVV.

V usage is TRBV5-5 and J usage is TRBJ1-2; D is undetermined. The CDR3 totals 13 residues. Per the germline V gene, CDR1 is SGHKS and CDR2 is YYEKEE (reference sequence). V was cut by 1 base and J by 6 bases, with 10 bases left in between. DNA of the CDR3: TGTGCCAGCAGCTTGCGAGGGAACGATGGCTACACCTTC. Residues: CASSLRGNDGYTF.

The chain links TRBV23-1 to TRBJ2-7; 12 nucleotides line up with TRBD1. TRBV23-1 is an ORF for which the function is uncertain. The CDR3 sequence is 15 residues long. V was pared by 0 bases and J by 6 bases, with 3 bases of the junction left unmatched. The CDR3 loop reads CASSQSGQGAVEQYF. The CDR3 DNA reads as TGCGCCAGCAGTCAATCGGGACAGGGGGCCGTCGAGCAGTACTTC.

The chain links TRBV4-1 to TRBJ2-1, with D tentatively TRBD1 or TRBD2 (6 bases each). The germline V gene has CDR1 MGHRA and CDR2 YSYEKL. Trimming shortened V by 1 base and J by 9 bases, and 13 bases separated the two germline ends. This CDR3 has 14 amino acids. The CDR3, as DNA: TGCGCCAGCAGCCAAGTAGAGACGGGGGCTGAGCAGTTCTTC. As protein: CASSQVETGAEQFF.

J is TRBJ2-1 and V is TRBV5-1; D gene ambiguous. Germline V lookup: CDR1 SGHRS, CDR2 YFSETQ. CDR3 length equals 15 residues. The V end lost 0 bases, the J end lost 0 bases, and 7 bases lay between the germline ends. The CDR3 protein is CASSLEASSYNEQFF. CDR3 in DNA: TGCGCCAGCAGCTTGGAGGCGAGCTCCTACAATGAGCAGTTCTTC.

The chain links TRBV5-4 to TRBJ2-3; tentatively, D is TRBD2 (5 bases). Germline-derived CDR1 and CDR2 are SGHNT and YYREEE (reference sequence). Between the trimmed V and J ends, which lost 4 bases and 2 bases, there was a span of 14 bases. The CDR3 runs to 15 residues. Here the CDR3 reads CASSNYGLDTDTQYF. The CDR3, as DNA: TGTGCCAGCAGCAACTACGGACTCGACACAGATACGCAGTATTTT.

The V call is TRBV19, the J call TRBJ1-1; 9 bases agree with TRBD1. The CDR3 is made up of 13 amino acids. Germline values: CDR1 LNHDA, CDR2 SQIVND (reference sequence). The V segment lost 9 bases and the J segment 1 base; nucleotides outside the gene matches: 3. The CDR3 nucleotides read TGTGCCAGCCGGACAGGGGAGAACACTGAAGCTTTCTTT. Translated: CASRTGENTEAFF.

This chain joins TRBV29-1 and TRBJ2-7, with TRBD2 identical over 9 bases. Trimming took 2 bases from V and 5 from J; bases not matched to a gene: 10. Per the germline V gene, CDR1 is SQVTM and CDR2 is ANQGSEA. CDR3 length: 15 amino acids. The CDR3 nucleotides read TGCAGCGTTGAAATCGTTTTAGCGGGGGTTGACGAGCAGTACTTC. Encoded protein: CSVEIVLAGVDEQYF.

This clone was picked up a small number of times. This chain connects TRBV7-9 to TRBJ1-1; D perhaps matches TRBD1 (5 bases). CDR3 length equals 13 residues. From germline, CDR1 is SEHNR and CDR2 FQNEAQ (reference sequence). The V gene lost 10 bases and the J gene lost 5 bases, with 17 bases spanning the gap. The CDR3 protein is CAILSTGTTEAFF. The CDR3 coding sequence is TGTGCCATCCTGTCTACCGGGACTACTGAAGCTTTCTTT.

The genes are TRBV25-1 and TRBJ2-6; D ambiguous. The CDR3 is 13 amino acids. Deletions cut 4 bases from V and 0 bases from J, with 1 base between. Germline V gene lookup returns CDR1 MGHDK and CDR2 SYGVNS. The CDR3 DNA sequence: TGTGCCAGCAGTGCCTCTGGGGCCAACGTCCTGACTTTC. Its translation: CASSASGANVLTF. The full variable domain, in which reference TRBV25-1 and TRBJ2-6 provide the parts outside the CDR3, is EADIYQTPRYLVIGTGKKITLECSQTMGHDKMYWYQQDPGMELHLIHYSYGVNSTEKGDLSSESTVSRIRTEHFPLTLESARPSHTSQYLCASSASGANVLTFGAGSRLTVL.

The DNA of the CDR3 is TGCGCCAGCAGCCAAGATCTACCCAGGGAGACTGGAAACACCATATATTTT. This sequence encodes CASSQDLPRETGNTIYF. The chain employs TRBV4-1 and TRBJ1-3; TRBD1 is a possible D gene (5 bases). CDR1 MGHRA and CDR2 YSYEKL come from the germline V gene. V lost 0 bases and J lost 2, with 14 bases in between. This CDR3 comprises 17 residues.

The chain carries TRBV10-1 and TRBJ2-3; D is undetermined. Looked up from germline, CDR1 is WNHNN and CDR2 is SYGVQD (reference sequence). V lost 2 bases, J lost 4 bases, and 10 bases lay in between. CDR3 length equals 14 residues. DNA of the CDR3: TGCGCCAGCAGTGAGGCGGTCGTGGCAGATACGCAGTATTTT. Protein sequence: CASSEAVVADTQYF.

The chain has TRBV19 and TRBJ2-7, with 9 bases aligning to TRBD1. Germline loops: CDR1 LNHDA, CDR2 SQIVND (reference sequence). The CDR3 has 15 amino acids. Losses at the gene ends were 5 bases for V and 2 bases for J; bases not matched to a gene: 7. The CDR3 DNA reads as TGTGCCAGTAGTCCCTCGACAGGGGGTACCTACGAGCAGTACTTC. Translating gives CASSPSTGGTYEQYF. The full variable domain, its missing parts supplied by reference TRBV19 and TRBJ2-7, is DGGITQSPKYLFRKEGQNVTLSCEQNLNHDAMYWYRQDPGQGLRLIYYSQIVNDFQKGDIAEGYSVSREKKESFPLTVTSAQKNPTAFYLCASSPSTGGTYEQYFGPGTRLTVT.